What follows is one T cell receptor (beta chain) and its context. The antigen remains unidentified. The data were taken from a study of T cell repertoires in cytomegalovirus infection. Across the whole study: The authors relied on CMV epitopes, both recently identified HLA-C-restricted and well-studied HLA-B-restricted. Both a matching HLA type and CMV infection were indicated by public TCR beta signatures.

TCRdb fed the reads into MiXCR, producing one record per CDR3 protein. This table holds 450,000 to 600,000 distinct CDR3 sequences, 30% to 40% found once. Study outcomes and limitations: People with CMV and the relevant HLA were identified by cumulative public TCR beta family frequency. Dominating the ex vivo response were HLA-C-restricted CMV-specific TCR beta clonotypes.

The sample was cultured PBMCs, taken from culture after CMV antigen stimulation. This clonotype was obtained from a human donor in good health (CMV status not recorded). Some clones in this sample may be carry-over from other donors' samples.

CDR3 residues: CASSFPRTDTQYF. The CDR3 DNA reads TGTGCCAGCAGCTTCCCGCGCACAGATACGCAGTATTTT. The chain employs TRBV7-6 and TRBJ2-3; D remains ambiguous. V gave up 3 bases and J gave up 1 base, with 5 bases separating them. The V gene's germline CDR1 is SGHVS and CDR2 FNYEAQ. This CDR3 has 13 amino acids.